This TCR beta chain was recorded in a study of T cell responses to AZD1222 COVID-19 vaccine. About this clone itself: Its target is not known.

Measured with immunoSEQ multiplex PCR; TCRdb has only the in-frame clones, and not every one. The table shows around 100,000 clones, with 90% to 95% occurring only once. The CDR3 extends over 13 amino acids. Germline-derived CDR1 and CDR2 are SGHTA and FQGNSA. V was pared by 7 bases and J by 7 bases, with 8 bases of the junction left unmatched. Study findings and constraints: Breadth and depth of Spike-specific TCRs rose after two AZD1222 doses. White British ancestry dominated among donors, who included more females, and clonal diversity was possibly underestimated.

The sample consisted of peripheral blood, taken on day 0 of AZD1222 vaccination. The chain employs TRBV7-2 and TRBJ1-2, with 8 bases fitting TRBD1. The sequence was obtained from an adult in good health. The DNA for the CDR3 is TGTGCCAGCAACACAATTCAGGGGGCTGGCTACACCTTC. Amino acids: CASNTIQGAGYTF.